This is a list of T cell receptor beta chains from one sample in a study of technical replicates of blood from a few donors. TCRdb's table, derived via immunoSEQ multiplex PCR, lists solely in-frame clones and lacks some. The sample lists about 71,000 clones; 88% were seen once. Sequenced input: PBMCs. These receptors originate from a human donor in good health. Some clones in this sample may be carry-over from other donors' samples. Both conserved end residues are part of each CDR3. D genes are given only for firm matches. Size tells how often a clone was seen (once, few, many) or the class of an expanded clone, and some rows leave it out.

d_call	clone_size	v_call	j_call	cdr3_aa	cdr3_nt
NA	NA	TRBV29-1	TRBJ1-2	CSVSGGIYGYTF	TGCAGCGTTTCCGGGGGAATCTATGGCTACACCTTC
NA	NA	TRBV5-1	TRBJ2-7	CASAGDLYEQYF	TGCGCCAGCGCAGGGGATTTGTACGAGCAGTACTTC
NA	NA	TRBV7-2	TRBJ2-2	CASSATPSAGELFF	TGTGCCAGCAGCGCGACCCCTAGCGCCGGGGAGCTGTTTTTT
NA	NA	TRBV6-6	TRBJ2-7	CASSYAGYEQYF	TGTGCCAGCAGTTACGCAGGATACGAGCAGTACTTC
TRBD2	NA	TRBV7-9	TRBJ2-1	CASSWGSGSPGEQFF	TGTGCCAGCAGCTGGGGCAGCGGGAGCCCTGGTGAGCAGTTCTTC
NA	NA	TRBV11-2	TRBJ1-5	CASSPTPGHLYSNQPQHF	TGTGCCAGCAGCCCAACTCCGGGACACCTTTATAGCAATCAGCCCCAGCATTTT
NA	NA	TRBV7-9	TRBJ2-1	CASSLALGEFF	TGTGCCAGCAGCTTAGCGCTAGGGGAGTTCTTC
NA	NA	TRBV9	TRBJ1-4	CASSVATAGAQEKLFF	TGTGCCAGCAGCGTAGCTACGGCAGGGGCACAGGAAAAACTGTTTTTT
TRBD2	NA	TRBV18	TRBJ2-1	CASSPGTSGEQFF	TGTGCCAGCTCACCGGGGACTAGCGGTGAGCAGTTCTTC
TRBD1	NA	TRBV28	TRBJ1-6	CASSFRKTGGRSPLHF	TGTGCCAGCAGTTTCCGAAAGACAGGGGGCCGTTCACCCCTCCACTTT
TRBD1	NA	TRBV27	TRBJ1-2	CASSPGGHYGYTF	TGTGCCAGCAGTCCAGGGGGGCACTATGGCTACACCTTC
TRBD2	NA	TRBV7-8	TRBJ2-2	CASSLTSGTTGELFF	TGTGCCAGCAGCTTAACTAGCGGGACGACCGGGGAGCTGTTTTTT
NA	few	TRBV4-2	TRBJ1-5	CASSQNQGGNNQPQHF	TGTGCCAGCAGCCAGAACCAGGGTGGTAATAATCAGCCCCAGCATTTT
TRBD1	NA	TRBV5-4	TRBJ1-3	CASSLDASWDRGGNTIYF	TGTGCCAGCAGCTTGGATGCTAGCTGGGACAGGGGTGGAAACACCATATATTTT
NA	NA	TRBV7-3	TRBJ2-4	CASSPGGPGDIQYF	TGTGCCAGCTCCCCCGGGGGTCCTGGGGACATTCAGTACTTC
TRBD1	NA	TRBV7-9	TRBJ2-5	CASSSPGQGAPETQYF	TGTGCCAGCAGTTCACCGGGACAGGGGGCCCCAGAGACCCAGTACTTC
TRBD1	NA	TRBV5-6	TRBJ2-5	CASSPGQGFEETQYF	TGTGCCAGCTCGCCGGGACAGGGGTTTGAGGAGACCCAGTACTTC
TRBD1	NA	TRBV6-5	TRBJ1-1	CASSYRGSNTEAFF	TGTGCCAGCAGCTACAGGGGTTCGAACACTGAAGCTTTCTTT
NA	NA	TRBV4-3	TRBJ2-7	CASSQGSSGTYEQYF	TGCGCCAGCAGCCAAGGGAGTAGCGGAACCTACGAGCAGTACTTC
TRBD2	NA	TRBV11-2	TRBJ2-1	CASKWSGSSYNEQFF	TGTGCCAGCAAATGGAGCGGGAGCTCCTACAATGAGCAGTTCTTC
TRBD1	NA	TRBV5-4	TRBJ1-4	CASRRWTGGDEKLFF	TGTGCCAGCAGACGATGGACAGGGGGCGATGAAAAACTGTTTTTT
NA	few	TRBV6-5	TRBJ1-1	CASSQQGRAFF	TGTGCCAGCAGTCAACAGGGCAGAGCTTTCTTT
TRBD2	NA	TRBV7-9	TRBJ2-1	CASSRIGERGVGYNEQFF	TGTGCCAGCAGCCGTATAGGGGAGCGGGGGGTGGGCTACAATGAGCAGTTCTTC
TRBD1	few	TRBV5-4	TRBJ1-2	CASSRDSNNGYTF	TGTGCCAGCAGCCGGGACAGCAACAATGGCTACACCTTC
TRBD1	NA	TRBV23-1	TRBJ2-7	CASSHIGQGLDEQYF	TGCGCCAGCAGTCACATCGGACAGGGGTTAGACGAGCAGTACTTC
NA	NA	TRBV19	TRBJ1-5	CASSSRVQPQHF	TGTGCCAGTAGTTCGCGCGTCCAGCCCCAGCATTTT
NA	NA	TRBV19	TRBJ1-3	CASSALTGTQGNTIYF	TGTGCCAGTAGTGCCCTAACCGGGACACAGGGAAACACCATATATTTT
TRBD2	once	TRBV7-2	TRBJ2-7	CASSFRGDGLGSYEQYF	TGTGCCAGCAGCTTCCGGGGGGACGGTCTCGGGTCCTACGAGCAGTACTTC
TRBD1	NA	TRBV18	TRBJ1-1	CASSPQDRAIAFF	TGTGCCAGCTCACCCCAGGACAGGGCGATAGCTTTCTTT
TRBD2	few	TRBV5-1	TRBJ2-7	CASSLTSAGASYEQYF	TGCGCCAGCAGCTTGACTAGCGCCGGAGCGTCCTACGAGCAGTACTTC
TRBD2	NA	TRBV6-1	TRBJ2-2	CASSEGGGETGELFF	TGTGCCAGCAGTGAAGGGGGGGGAGAAACCGGGGAGCTGTTTTTT
TRBD1	NA	TRBV7-9	TRBJ1-2	CASSSTTQGEVGYTF	TGTGCCAGCAGCTCCACGACACAGGGGGAAGTTGGCTACACCTTC